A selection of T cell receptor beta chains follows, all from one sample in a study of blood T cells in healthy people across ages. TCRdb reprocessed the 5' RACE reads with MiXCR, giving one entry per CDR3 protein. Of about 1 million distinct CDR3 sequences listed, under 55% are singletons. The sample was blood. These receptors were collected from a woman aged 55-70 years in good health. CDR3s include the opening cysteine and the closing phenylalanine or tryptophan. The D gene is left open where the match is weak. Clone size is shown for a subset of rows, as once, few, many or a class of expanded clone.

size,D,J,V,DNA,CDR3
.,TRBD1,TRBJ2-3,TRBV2,TGTGCCAGCAGGGGGGACAGGGGTACAGATACGCAGTATTTT,CASRGDRGTDTQYF
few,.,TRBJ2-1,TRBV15,TGTGCCACCAGCAGCCTTAGAATCAATGAGCAGTTCTTC,CATSSLRINEQFF
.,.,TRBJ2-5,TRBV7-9,TGTGCCAGCAGCGGGTTCGGTGGGCCCAGCGACAATGAGCAGTACTTC,CASSGFGGPSDNEQYF
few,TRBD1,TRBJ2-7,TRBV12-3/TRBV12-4,TGTGCCAGCATCAGACAGGGGATTTCCTACGAGCAGTACTTC,CASIRQGISYEQYF
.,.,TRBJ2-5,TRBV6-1,TGTGCCAGCAGTGAGGGACCGGGAGCACAAGAGACCCAGTACTTC,CASSEGPGAQETQYF
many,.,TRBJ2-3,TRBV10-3,TGTGCCATCAGTGAGGAGGTAACCACGCAGTATTTT,CAISEEVTTQYF
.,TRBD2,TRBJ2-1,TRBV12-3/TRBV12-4,TGTGCCAGCCGGACTAGCGGAACCTACAATGAGCAGTTCTTC,CASRTSGTYNEQFF
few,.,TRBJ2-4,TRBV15,TGTGCCACCAGCAGAGCTTCCGGGACGCTAAACATTCAGTACTTC,CATSRASGTLNIQYF
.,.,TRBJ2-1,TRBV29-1,TGCAGCGTGGACGTCGGGGGAGTGGTGTTCTTC,CSVDVGGVVFF
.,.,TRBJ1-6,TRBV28,TGTGCCAGCAGTTTAAGGGTCAATAATTCACCCCTCCACTTT,CASSLRVNNSPLHF
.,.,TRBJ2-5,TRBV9,TGTGCCAGCAGCTTCAACAACAATGAGCAGTACTTC,CASSFNNNEQYF
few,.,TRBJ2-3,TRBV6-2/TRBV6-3,TGTGCCAGCAGTTACGAATCAGGATTCCCCCGGAGCACAGATACGCAGTATTTT,CASSYESGFPRSTDTQYF
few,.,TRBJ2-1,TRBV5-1,TGCGCCAGCAGCTTGGGGGGACTCAGGAGGGCCGCTTACAATGAGCAGTTCTTC,CASSLGGLRRAAYNEQFF
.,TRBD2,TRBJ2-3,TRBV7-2,TGTGCCAGCAGCTTAAGTCTTGTATGGCGGGGGGATACAGATACGCAGTATTTT,CASSLSLVWRGDTDTQYF
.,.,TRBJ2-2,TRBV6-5,TGTGCCAGCAGTTCACACAGGGCGGGAGGGGAGCTGTTTTTT,CASSSHRAGGELFF
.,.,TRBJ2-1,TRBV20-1,TGCAGTGCCGCCCCTGCGGTAGACCCGTCTGTCTACAATGAGCAGTTCTTC,CSAAPAVDPSVYNEQFF
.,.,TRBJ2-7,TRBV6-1,TGTGCCAGCAGTGTCGGACAGTCCTCCTACGAGCAGTACTTC,CASSVGQSSYEQYF
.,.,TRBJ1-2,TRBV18,TGTGCCAGCTCACATGATAGCGAAGAGGCAGGTGGCTACACCTTC,CASSHDSEEAGGYTF
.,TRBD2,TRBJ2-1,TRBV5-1,TGCGCCAGCAGCTACGCGGGAGGGTCCTACAATGAGCAGTTCTTC,CASSYAGGSYNEQFF
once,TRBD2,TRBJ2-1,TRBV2,TGTGCCGGTAGCGGGCGGGAAAACAATGAGCAGTTCTTC,CAGSGRENNEQFF
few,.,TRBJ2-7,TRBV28,TGTGCCAGCAGTCATTCTAGCGAGCAGTACTTC,CASSHSSEQYF
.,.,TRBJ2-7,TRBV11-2,TGTGCCAGCAGGGGTGGGCAAACCTACGAGCAGTACTTC,CASRGGQTYEQYF
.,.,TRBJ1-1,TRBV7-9,TGTGCCAGCCTGCTTAGTCGGGAAACTGAAGCTTTCTTT,CASLLSRETEAFF
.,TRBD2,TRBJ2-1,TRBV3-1,TGTGCCAGCAGCCAAGATAGGACTAGTTGGAGTGAGCAGTTCTTC,CASSQDRTSWSEQFF